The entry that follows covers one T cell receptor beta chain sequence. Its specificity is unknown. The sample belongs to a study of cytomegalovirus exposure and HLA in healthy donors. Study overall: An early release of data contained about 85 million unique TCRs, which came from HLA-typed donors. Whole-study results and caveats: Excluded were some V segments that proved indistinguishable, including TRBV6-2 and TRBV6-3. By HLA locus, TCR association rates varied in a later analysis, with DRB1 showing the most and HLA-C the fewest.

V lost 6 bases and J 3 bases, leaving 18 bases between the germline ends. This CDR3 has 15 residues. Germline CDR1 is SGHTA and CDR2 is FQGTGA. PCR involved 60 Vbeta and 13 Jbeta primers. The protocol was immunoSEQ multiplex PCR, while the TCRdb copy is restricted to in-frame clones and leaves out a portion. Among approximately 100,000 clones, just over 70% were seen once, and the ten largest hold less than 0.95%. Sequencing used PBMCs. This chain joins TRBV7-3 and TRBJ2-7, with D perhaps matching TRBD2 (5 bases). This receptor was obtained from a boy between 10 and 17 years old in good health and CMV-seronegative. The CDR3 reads CASSYLYGDHYEQYF. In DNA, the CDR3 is TGTGCCAGCAGTTACCTCTACGGGGATCACTACGAGCAGTACTTC. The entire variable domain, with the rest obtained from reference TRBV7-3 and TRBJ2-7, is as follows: GAGVSQTPSNKVTEKGKYVELRCDPISGHTALYWYRQSLGQGPEFLIYFQGTGAADDSGLPNDRFFAVRPEGSVSTLKIQRTERGDSAVYLCASSYLYGDHYEQYFGPGTRLTVT.